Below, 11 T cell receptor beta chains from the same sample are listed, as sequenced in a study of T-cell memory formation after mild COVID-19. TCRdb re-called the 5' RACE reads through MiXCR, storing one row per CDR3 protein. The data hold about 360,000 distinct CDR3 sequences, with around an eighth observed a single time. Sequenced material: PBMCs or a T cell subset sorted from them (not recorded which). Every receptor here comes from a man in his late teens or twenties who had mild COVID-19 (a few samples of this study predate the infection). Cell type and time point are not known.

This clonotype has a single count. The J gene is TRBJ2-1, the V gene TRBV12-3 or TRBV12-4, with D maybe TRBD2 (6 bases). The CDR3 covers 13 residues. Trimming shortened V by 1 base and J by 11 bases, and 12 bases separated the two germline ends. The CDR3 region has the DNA TGTGCCAGCAGTTTAGACCGGGACTCTAAGCAGTTCTTC. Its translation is CASSLDRDSKQFF.

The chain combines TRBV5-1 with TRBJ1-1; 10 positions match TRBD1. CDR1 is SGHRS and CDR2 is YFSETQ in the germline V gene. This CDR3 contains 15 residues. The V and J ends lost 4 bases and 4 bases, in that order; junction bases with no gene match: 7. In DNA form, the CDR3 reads TGCGCCAGCAGCGTCAGGGGACAGGGGTTCACTGAAGCTTTCTTT. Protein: CASSVRGQGFTEAFF.

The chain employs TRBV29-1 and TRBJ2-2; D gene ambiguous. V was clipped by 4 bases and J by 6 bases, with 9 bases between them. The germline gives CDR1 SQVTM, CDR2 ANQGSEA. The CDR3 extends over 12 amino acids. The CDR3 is CSVGGPSGELFF. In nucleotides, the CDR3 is TGCAGCGTTGGTGGCCCCTCCGGGGAGCTGTTTTTT.

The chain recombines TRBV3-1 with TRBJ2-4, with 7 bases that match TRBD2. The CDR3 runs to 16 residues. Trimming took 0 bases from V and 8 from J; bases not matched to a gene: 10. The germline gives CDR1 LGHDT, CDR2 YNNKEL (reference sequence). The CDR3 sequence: CASSQDRVGGFHIQYF. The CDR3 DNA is TGTGCCAGCAGCCAAGACAGGGTCGGGGGGTTCCACATTCAGTACTTC.

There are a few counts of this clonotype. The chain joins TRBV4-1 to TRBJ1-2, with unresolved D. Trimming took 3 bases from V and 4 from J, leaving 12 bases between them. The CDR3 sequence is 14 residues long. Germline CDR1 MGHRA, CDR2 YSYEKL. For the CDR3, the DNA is TGCGCCAGCAGCCAGGCGAGCTCGAGCTATGGCTACACCTTC. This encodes CASSQASSSYGYTF.

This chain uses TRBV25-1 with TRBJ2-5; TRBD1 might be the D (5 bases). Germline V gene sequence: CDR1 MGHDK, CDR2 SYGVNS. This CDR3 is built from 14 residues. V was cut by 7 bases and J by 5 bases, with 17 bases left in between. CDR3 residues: CASKTAQGGETQYF. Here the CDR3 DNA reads TGTGCCAGCAAGACAGCTCAAGGTGGGGAGACCCAGTACTTC.

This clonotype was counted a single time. The CDR3 sequence: CAWTYEQYV. CDR3 sequence (DNA): TGTGCCTGGACCTACGAGCAGTACGTC. The gene calls are TRBV30 and TRBJ2-7; D not resolved. CDR3 length equals 9 residues. Trimming took off 4 bases at V and 2 bases at J, with 0 bases between the two ends. Germline V gene data show CDR1 as GTSNPN and CDR2 as SVGIG (reference sequence).

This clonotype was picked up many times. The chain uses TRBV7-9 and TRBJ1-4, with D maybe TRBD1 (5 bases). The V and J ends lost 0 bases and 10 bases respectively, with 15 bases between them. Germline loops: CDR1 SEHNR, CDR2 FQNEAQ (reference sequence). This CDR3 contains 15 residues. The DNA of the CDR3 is TGTGCCAGCAGCTTAGCAGGGGATGTCCGCGGAAAACTGTTTTTT. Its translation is CASSLAGDVRGKLFF.

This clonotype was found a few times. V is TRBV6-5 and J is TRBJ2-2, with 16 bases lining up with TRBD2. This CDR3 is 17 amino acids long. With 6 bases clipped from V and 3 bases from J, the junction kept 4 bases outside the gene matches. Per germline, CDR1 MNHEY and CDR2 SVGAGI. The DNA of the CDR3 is TGTGCCAGCAGAAAGGGACTAGCGGGGGGGGACACCGGGGAGCTGTTTTTT. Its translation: CASRKGLAGGDTGELFF.

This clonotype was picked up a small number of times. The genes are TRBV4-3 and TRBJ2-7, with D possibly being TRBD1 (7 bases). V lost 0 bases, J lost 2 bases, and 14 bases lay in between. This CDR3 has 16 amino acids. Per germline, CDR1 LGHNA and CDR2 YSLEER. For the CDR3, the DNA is TGCGCCAGCAGCCAAGATCTCCAGGGGGGAACCTACGAGCAGTACTTC. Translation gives CASSQDLQGGTYEQYF.

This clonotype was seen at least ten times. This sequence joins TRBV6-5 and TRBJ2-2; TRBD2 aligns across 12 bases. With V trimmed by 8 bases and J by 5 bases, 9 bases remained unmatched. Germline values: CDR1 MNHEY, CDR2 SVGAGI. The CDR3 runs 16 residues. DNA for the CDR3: TGTGCCAGCGGCGGACTAGCGGGGACTAGGACCGGGGAGCTGTTTTTT. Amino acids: CASGGLAGTRTGELFF.